This T cell receptor (beta chain) derives from a study of Graves' ophthalmopathy and Graves' hyperthyroidism. Findings and limits, study-wide: Its predictions of ophthalmopathy progression gave the model 70.59% sensitivity and about 72% specificity.

V shed 2 bases and J shed 5 bases, with 6 bases lying between them. CDR1 and CDR2 from the germline V gene are SQVTM and ANQGSEA. The CDR3 length is 11 residues. At least ten counts were recorded for this clonotype. Its antigen is unknown. Amplified TCR beta CDR3 regions were obtained using RNA transcripts as template. First-round RT-PCR used HTBI primers; second-round multiplex PCR followed. In TCRdb, the multiplex PCR reads were re-called with MiXCR into one record per CDR3 protein. The data contain 200,000 to 300,000 distinct CDR3 sequences, around 50% of them singletons. No donor had other autoimmune disease, uncontrolled infection, pregnancy or lactation. Physicians reached a diagnosis by relying on clinical symptoms, serum thyroxine, TRAb, thyroid ultrasound and orbital computed tomography.

The source material was peripheral blood. The chain joins TRBV29-1 to TRBJ1-2; no reliable D call. The sequence came from an adult man with Graves' ophthalmopathy. CDR3 in amino acids: CSVESGYGYTF. The DNA for the CDR3 is TGCAGCGTTGAATCCGGGTATGGCTACACCTTC.